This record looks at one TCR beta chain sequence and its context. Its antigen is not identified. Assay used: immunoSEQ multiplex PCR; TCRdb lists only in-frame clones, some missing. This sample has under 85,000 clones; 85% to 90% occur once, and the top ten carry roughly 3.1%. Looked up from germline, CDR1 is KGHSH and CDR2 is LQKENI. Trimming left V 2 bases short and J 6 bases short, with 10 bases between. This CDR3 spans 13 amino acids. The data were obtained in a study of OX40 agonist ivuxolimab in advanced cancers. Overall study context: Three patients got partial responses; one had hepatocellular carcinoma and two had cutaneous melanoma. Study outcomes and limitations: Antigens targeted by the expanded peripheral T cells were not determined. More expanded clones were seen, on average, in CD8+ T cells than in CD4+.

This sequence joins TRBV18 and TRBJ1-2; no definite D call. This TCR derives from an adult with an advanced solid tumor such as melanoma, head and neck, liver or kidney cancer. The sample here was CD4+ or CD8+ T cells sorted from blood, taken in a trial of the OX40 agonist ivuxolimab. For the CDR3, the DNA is TGTGCCAGCTCACCAGATGATCAAGATGGCTACACCTTC. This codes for CASSPDDQDGYTF.